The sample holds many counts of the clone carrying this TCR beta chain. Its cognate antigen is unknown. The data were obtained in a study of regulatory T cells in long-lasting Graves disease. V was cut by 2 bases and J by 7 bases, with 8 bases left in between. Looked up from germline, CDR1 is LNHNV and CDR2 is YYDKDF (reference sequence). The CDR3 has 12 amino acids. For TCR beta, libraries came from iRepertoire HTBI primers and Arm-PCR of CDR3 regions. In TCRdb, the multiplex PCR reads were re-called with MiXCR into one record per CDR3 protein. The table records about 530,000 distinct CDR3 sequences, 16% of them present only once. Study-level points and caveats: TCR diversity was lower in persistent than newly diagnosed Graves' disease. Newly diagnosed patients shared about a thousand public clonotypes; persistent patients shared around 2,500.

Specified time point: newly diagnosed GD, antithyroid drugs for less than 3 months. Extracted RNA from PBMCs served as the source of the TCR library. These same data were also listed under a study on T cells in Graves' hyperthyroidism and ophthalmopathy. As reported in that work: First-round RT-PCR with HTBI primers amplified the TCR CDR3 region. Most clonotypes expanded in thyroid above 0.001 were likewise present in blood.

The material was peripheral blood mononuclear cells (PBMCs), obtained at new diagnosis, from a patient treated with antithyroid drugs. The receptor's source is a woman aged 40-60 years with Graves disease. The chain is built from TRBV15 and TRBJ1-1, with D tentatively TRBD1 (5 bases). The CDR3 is CATSRQDSEAFF. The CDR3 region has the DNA TGTGCCACCAGCAGACAAGACAGTGAAGCTTTCTTT.